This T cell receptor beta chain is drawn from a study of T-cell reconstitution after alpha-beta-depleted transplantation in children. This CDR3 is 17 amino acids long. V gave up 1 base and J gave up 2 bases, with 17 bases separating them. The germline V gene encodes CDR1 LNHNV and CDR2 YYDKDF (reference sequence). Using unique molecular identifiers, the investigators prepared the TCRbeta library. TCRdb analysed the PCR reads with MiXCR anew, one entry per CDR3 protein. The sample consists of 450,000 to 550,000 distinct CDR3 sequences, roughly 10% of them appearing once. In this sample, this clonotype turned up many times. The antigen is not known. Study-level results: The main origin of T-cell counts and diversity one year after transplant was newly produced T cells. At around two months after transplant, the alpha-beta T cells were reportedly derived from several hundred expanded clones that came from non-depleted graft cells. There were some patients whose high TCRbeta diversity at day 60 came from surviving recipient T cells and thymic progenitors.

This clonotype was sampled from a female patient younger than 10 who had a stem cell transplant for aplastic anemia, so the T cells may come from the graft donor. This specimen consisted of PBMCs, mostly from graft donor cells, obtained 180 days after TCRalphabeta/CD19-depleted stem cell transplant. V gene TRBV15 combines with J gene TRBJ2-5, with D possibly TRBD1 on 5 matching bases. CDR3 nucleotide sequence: TGTGCCACCAGCAGAGGAAAGACAGTTAACTTTCAAGAGACCCAGTACTTC. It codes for CATSRGKTVNFQETQYF.